Listed below are T cell receptor beta chains from one sample, sequenced in a study of identical twins. One entry per CDR3 protein, called by TCRdb with MiXCR from the 5' RACE reads. The data contain some 690,000 distinct CDR3 sequences, approximately 21% of them seen just once; the ten biggest clones take up roughly 4%. The data also belong to a second study, concerning T cells expressing NK-cell markers.

Sequencing used PBMCs. These receptors all come from a young woman in good health. Both conserved end residues are part of each CDR3. D genes are given only for firm matches. Clone size is stated in some rows and not others, as once, few, many or a class when expanded.

CDR3 protein,CDR3 DNA,V gene,clone size,D gene,J gene
CASRGLAEVYYNEQFF,TGTGCCAGCAGGGGACTAGCGGAAGTCTACTACAATGAGCAGTTCTTC,TRBV6-4,few,TRBD2,TRBJ2-1
CASAGGTDTQYF,TGTGCCAGCGCAGGAGGCACAGATACGCAGTATTTT,TRBV7-9,many,NA,TRBJ2-3
CASRSGGDQETQYF,TGCGCCAGCAGGAGCGGGGGAGATCAAGAGACCCAGTACTTC,TRBV5-1,NA,TRBD2,TRBJ2-5
CSVESGTRSSYEQYF,TGCAGCGTCGAATCCGGGACTAGGAGCTCCTACGAGCAGTACTTC,TRBV29-1,few,TRBD2,TRBJ2-7
CASSKASGIFHEQFF,TGCGCCAGCAGTAAGGCTAGCGGGATTTTCCATGAGCAGTTCTTC,TRBV10-1,many,TRBD2,TRBJ2-1
CSARVASGRGISYNEQFF,TGCAGTGCTAGAGTGGCTAGCGGGAGGGGAATATCCTACAATGAGCAGTTCTTC,TRBV20-1,few,TRBD2,TRBJ2-1
CASSFLAGDSTDTQYF,TGTGCCAGCAGTTTCCTCGCGGGGGATAGCACAGATACGCAGTATTTT,TRBV12-3/TRBV12-4,NA,TRBD2,TRBJ2-3
CSVITGERYGYTF,TGCAGCGTTATTACAGGGGAGCGATATGGCTACACCTTC,TRBV29-1,NA,TRBD1,TRBJ1-2
CSVERVGRDTYRYEQYF,TGCAGCGTTGAAAGGGTGGGGCGGGACACATACCGCTACGAGCAGTACTTC,TRBV29-1,few,NA,TRBJ2-7
CSARQGHMNTEAFF,TGCAGTGCAAGACAGGGCCACATGAACACTGAAGCTTTCTTT,TRBV20-1,few,TRBD1,TRBJ1-1
CASSYTGTGNTEAFF,TGTGCCAGCAGTTACACCGGGACAGGGAACACTGAAGCTTTCTTT,TRBV6-5,few,TRBD1,TRBJ1-1
CASGAGALLNTEAFF,TGTGCCAGCGGGGCAGGCGCTCTTCTGAACACTGAAGCTTTCTTT,TRBV9,many,NA,TRBJ1-1
CASSWGSGSGYEQYF,TGTGCCAGCAGTTGGGGGAGCGGGAGTGGGTACGAGCAGTACTTC,TRBV12-3/TRBV12-4,few,TRBD2,TRBJ2-7
CSLGEVREAFF,TGCAGTCTTGGGGAAGTGAGAGAAGCTTTCTTT,TRBV20-1,few,NA,TRBJ1-1